These 15 T cell receptor beta chains were sequenced from one sample in a study of beta chain features in type 1 diabetes. Of the isolated RNA, all was reverse transcribed, and so the sequenced material was expressed TCRB transcripts. Measured with immunoSEQ multiplex PCR; TCRdb has only the in-frame clones, and not every one. The sample holds about 140,000 clones, 9% to 10% seen once. Specimen: central memory CD4+ T cells from blood. The receptors shown here come from a woman aged 40 to 55 in good health.

This clone has more than one count but fewer than ten. This chain joins TRBV29-1 and TRBJ1-2; tentative D call: TRBD1 (5 bases). Trimming took off 5 bases at V and 3 bases at J, with 13 bases between the two ends. Germline V gene sequence: CDR1 SQVTM, CDR2 ANQGSEA. The length of the CDR3 is 13 residues. The CDR3 is CSVPRAGDYGYTF. The DNA for the CDR3 is TGCAGCGTTCCCAGGGCAGGCGACTATGGCTACACCTTC. Complete variable domain (other parts from reference TRBV29-1 and TRBJ1-2): SAVISQKPSRDICQRGTSLTIQCQVDSQVTMMFWYRQQPGQSLTLIATANQGSEATYESGFVIDKFPISRPNLTFSTLTVSNMSPEDSSIYLCSVPRAGDYGYTFGSGTRLTVV.

V usage is TRBV4-3 and J usage is TRBJ1-4; 7 bases are shared with TRBD1. This CDR3 is 18 amino acids long. Germline V gives CDR1 LGHNA, CDR2 YSLEER. V lost 4 bases to trimming and J lost 7 bases; unmatched junction nucleotides: 18. The CDR3 here is CASSLGLPTTGVGEKLFF. CDR3 coding DNA: TGCGCCAGCAGCCTTGGTTTACCCACAACAGGGGTCGGTGAAAAACTGTTTTTT.

This clone was seen a handful of times. Other DNA sequences from this sample encode an identical CDR3 as well. This chain joins TRBV4-3 and TRBJ2-7, with 10 bases matching TRBD1. V was pared by 4 bases and J by 2 bases, with 2 bases of the junction left unmatched. CDR3 length: 14 residues. CDR1 is LGHNA and CDR2 is YSLEER in the germline V gene. The CDR3 reads CASSRDRGTYEQYF. DNA for the CDR3: TGCGCCAGCAGCCGGGACAGGGGTACCTACGAGCAGTACTTC.

There are many counts of this clone. The rearrangement uses TRBV19 and TRBJ2-5; D may be TRBD1 (6 bases). Germline V lookup: CDR1 LNHDA, CDR2 SQIVND (reference sequence). V was trimmed by 7 bases and J by 7 bases, leaving 19 bases between them. This CDR3 is 14 amino acids long. CDR3: CASTPLVGGGTQYF. The CDR3 region has the DNA TGTGCCAGTACCCCCCTAGTAGGGGGTGGGACCCAGTACTTC.

This chain links TRBV7-2 with TRBJ2-5; 12 positions agree with TRBD2. This CDR3 is 17 amino acids long. V was pared by 5 bases and J by 5 bases, with 12 bases of the junction left unmatched. Germline CDR1 SGHTA, CDR2 FQGNSA. Here the CDR3 DNA reads TGTGCCAGCAGCATACAGGGGGCGACTAGCGGGGGCGAGACCCAGTACTTC. It is translated as CASSIQGATSGGETQYF.

This clone was picked up a small number of times. The V call is TRBV9, the J call TRBJ2-1; perhaps TRBD2 as D (6 bases). V was pared by 4 bases and J by 7 bases, with 15 bases between. Per the germline V gene, CDR1 is SGDLS and CDR2 is YYNGEE. The CDR3 sequence is 14 residues long. The CDR3 loop reads CASSREGLLNEQFF. The DNA of the CDR3 is TGTGCCAGCAGCAGAGAGGGACTGCTAAATGAGCAGTTCTTC.

The rearrangement uses TRBV6-5 and TRBJ2-7; 11 nucleotides align to TRBD1. Germline lookup yields CDR1 MNHEY and CDR2 SVGAGI. The CDR3 length is 15 residues. J lost 4 bases, V lost 6 bases, and 8 bases had no gene match. CDR3 loop: CASRPRTGGEYEQYF. The CDR3 bases are TGTGCCAGCAGGCCGAGGACAGGGGGCGAGTACGAGCAGTACTTC.

This clone occurred a few times. This sequence joins TRBV11-2 and TRBJ2-3, with a possible D match to TRBD2 (7 bases). The V gene's germline CDR1 is SGHAT and CDR2 FQNNGV. V was clipped by 1 base and J by 11 bases, with 10 bases between them. CDR3 size: 12 residues. The CDR3 is CASSLGEGGQYF. CDR3 nucleotide sequence: TGTGCCAGCAGCTTAGGGGAGGGGGGGCAGTATTTT.

This chain connects TRBV9 to TRBJ2-4, with 7 bases aligning to TRBD1. The junction had 10 bases not matched to a gene; V was cut back by 0 bases and J by 4 bases. Germline CDR1 and CDR2: SGDLS and YYNGEE. The length of the CDR3 is 17 residues. In DNA, the CDR3 is TGTGCCAGCAGCGTAGATGTTCCACAGGGACAGAAAAACATTCAGTACTTC. Protein: CASSVDVPQGQKNIQYF.

The gene calls are TRBV11-2 and TRBJ2-1; maybe TRBD2 (6 bases). Germline V gene data show CDR1 as SGHAT and CDR2 as FQNNGV. The V end was cut by 0 bases, the J end by 7 bases, with 13 bases between. The CDR3 is made up of 15 amino acids. The CDR3: CASSLDGGGGNEQFF. CDR3 in DNA: TGTGCCAGCAGCTTAGACGGGGGTGGGGGAAATGAGCAGTTCTTC.

The chain couples TRBV6-5 to TRBJ1-2; D is possibly TRBD1 (6 bases). Trimming took off 5 bases at V and 4 bases at J, with 17 bases between the two ends. This CDR3 contains 15 residues. Germline V gene lookup returns CDR1 MNHEY and CDR2 SVGAGI. CDR3 sequence reads: CASSPNVGQTYGYTF. The CDR3 DNA reads as TGTGCCAGCAGTCCGAACGTAGGACAGACCTATGGCTACACCTTC.

The V call is TRBV6-5, the J call TRBJ1-1, with D hard to call. This CDR3 is 14 amino acids long. V lost 2 bases, J lost 0 bases, and 7 bases lay in between. Looked up from germline, CDR1 is MNHEY and CDR2 is SVGAGI. CDR3 nucleotide sequence: TGTGCCAGCAGTTACCACAGATTGAACACTGAAGCTTTCTTT. Amino acids: CASSYHRLNTEAFF.

This clone was seen at least ten times. This chain uses TRBV11-2 with TRBJ1-1, with TRBD1 matching 7 bases. This CDR3 comprises 14 residues. Looked up from germline, CDR1 is SGHAT and CDR2 is FQNNGV. J lost 1 base, V lost 3 bases, and 2 bases had no gene match. DNA of the CDR3: TGTGCCAGCAGCTTTCGGGACAGGAACACTGAAGCTTTCTTT. This encodes CASSFRDRNTEAFF. The full variable domain, with the rest looked up from reference TRBV11-2 and TRBJ1-1, is EAGVAQSPRYKIIEKRQSVAFWCNPISGHATLYWYQQILGQGPKLLIQFQNNGVVDDSQLPKDRFSAERLKGVDSTLKIQPAKLEDSAVYLCASSFRDRNTEAFFGQGTRLTVV.

This clone was counted many times. The sample carries other DNA sequences with the same CDR3. This chain joins TRBV2 and TRBJ2-3, with 8 bases fitting TRBD2. Germline V gives CDR1 SNHLY, CDR2 FYNNEI. The CDR3 runs 15 residues. V shed 6 bases and J 2 bases; nucleotides not matched to a gene: 7. In DNA, the CDR3 is TGTGCCAGCAGACGAGCGGGGGCACTCACAGATACGCAGTATTTT. Amino acid sequence: CASRRAGALTDTQYF.

The chain links TRBV9 to TRBJ1-5; D is perhaps TRBD1 (6 bases). The V end lost 3 bases, the J end lost 6 bases, and 16 bases lay between the germline ends. The length of the CDR3 is 15 residues. CDR1 SGDLS and CDR2 YYNGEE come from the germline V gene. The CDR3 DNA is TGTGCCAGCAGCGCAGGGGATCTCGTCATTCAGCCCCAGCATTTT. It specifies CASSAGDLVIQPQHF. The variable domain in full, completed from reference TRBV9 and TRBJ1-5, reads DSGVTQTPKHLITATGQRVTLRCSPRSGDLSVYWYQQSLDQGLQFLIQYYNGEERAKGNILERFSAQQFPDLHSELNLSSLELGDSALYFCASSAGDLVIQPQHFGDGTRLSIL.